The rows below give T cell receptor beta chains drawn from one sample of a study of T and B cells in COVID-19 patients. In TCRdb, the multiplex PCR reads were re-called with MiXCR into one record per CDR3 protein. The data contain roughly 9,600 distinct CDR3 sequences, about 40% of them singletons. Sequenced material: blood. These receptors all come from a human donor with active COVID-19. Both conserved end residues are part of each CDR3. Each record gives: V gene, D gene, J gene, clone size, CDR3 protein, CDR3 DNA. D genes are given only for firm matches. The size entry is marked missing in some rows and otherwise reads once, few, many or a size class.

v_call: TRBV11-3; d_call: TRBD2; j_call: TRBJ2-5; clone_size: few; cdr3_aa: CASSSAGTSLETQYF; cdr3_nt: TGTGCCAGCAGCTCGGCCGGGACTAGCTTAGAGACCCAGTACTTC
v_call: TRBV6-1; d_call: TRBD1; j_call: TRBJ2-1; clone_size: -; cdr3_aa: CASSEAQGARKDNEQFF; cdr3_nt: TGTGCCAGCAGTGAAGCGCAGGGGGCGCGAAAGGATAATGAGCAGTTCTTC
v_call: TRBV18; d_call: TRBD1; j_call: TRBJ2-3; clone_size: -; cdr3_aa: CASSPWQGATDTQYF; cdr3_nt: TGTGCCAGCTCACCATGGCAGGGGGCAACAGATACGCAGTATTTT
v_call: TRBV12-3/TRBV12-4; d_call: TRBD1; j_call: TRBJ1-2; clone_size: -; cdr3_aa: CASSLREGAYGYTF; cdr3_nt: TGTGCCAGCAGTCTCCGGGAGGGGGCATATGGCTACACCTTC
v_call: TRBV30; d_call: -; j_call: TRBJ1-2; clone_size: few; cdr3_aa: CAWSNGAVYGYTF; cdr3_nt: TGTGCCTGGAGTAACGGGGCGGTCTATGGCTACACCTTC
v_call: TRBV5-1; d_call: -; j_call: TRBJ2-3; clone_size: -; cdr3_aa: CASSFTGTSSTDTQYF; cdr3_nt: TGCGCCAGCAGCTTTACCGGGACATCGTCCACAGATACGCAGTATTTT
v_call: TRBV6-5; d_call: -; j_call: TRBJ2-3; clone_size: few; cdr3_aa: CASSPTGISTDTQYF; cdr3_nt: TGTGCCAGCAGCCCTACAGGGATAAGTACAGATACGCAGTATTTT